The sequence of this TCR beta chain was determined in a study of Graves' ophthalmopathy and Graves' hyperthyroidism. Amplified material comprised TCR beta CDR3 regions derived from RNA transcripts. The first-round RT-PCR employed HTBI primers together with the Qiagen OneStep RT-PCR kit. A multiplex PCR was then performed as the second round. TCRdb reprocessed the multiplex PCR reads with MiXCR, giving one entry per CDR3 protein. Altogether 450,000 or so distinct CDR3 sequences are present, under 15% being singletons, with the ten largest covering about 9.4%. As diagnostic evidence, clinical symptoms, serum thyroxine, TRAb, thyroid ultrasound and orbital computed tomography were relied upon. Points from the study as a whole: Cross-validated, the 13-signature model showed 87.88%/81.08% sensitivity/specificity, and 80%/75% in the test set. In predicting ophthalmopathy progression, the model reached 65% to 71% sensitivity and 72% to 85% specificity. The majority of expanded thyroid clonotypes above 0.001 frequency also occurred in blood.

This clonotype appeared many times. Its cognate antigen is unknown. This TCR was recovered from a woman aged 25-40 years with Graves' ophthalmopathy. The sequenced material came from blood.

The CDR3 nucleotides read TGCAGTGCTAGAGGGGTGGTGTCGCACTATGGCTACACCTTC. This sequence encodes CSARGVVSHYGYTF. V usage is TRBV20-1 and J usage is TRBJ1-2; no clear D gene. Trimming took 1 base from V and 3 from J, leaving 12 bases between them. The CDR3 is made up of 14 amino acids. In germline, CDR1 is DFQATT, CDR2 SNEGSKA (reference sequence).